This TCR beta chain derives from a study of early T cells in non-severe SARS-CoV-2 infection. Study overall: Sequenced bulk RNA came from whole blood that was unsorted, and chains were unpaired.

Germline assignment: CDR1 DFQATT and CDR2 SNEGSKA (reference sequence). V was shortened by 0 bases and J by 4 bases, with 13 bases between the two germline ends. This CDR3 has 15 residues. Molecules of cDNA were individually given unique molecular identifiers that were attached to them. TCRdb reprocessed the 5' RACE reads with MiXCR, giving one entry per CDR3 protein. The repertoire has 75,000 or so distinct CDR3 sequences, around 15% of them found once; the top ten carry approximately 11%. Study-wide results and caveats: The study's VDJdb matching favored anti-spike CD8 responses and missed private and CD4 specificities.

About this clonotype: What it binds is unknown.

The specimen was whole blood. This clonotype originated in an adult who was a healthcare worker with PCR-confirmed SARS-CoV-2 infection or an uninfected control (not recorded which). The gene calls are TRBV20-1 and TRBJ1-5, with D uncertain. As DNA, the CDR3 is TGCAGTGCTAGAGATGGAGAAGGCGTGAATCAGCCCCAGCATTTT. This translates into CSARDGEGVNQPQHF.